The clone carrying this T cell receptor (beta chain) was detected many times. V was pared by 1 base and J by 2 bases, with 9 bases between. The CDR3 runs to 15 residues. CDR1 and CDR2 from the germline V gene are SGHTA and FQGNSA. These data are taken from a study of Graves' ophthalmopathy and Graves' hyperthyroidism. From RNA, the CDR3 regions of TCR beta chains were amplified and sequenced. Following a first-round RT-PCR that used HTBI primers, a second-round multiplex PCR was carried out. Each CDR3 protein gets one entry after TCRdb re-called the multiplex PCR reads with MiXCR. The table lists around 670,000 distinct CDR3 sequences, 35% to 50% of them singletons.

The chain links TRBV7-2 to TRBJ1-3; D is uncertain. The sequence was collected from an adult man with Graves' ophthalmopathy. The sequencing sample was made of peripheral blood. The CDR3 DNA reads TGTGCCAGCAGCTTAGTCCGGGGTGCTGGAAACACCATATATTTT. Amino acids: CASSLVRGAGNTIYF.